This T cell receptor (beta chain) was found in a study of Graves' ophthalmopathy and Graves' hyperthyroidism. This CDR3 has 14 amino acids. Trimming took off 0 bases at V and 7 bases at J, with 12 bases between the two ends. CDR1 and CDR2 (germline): ENHRY, SYGVKD. This clonotype was detected a few times. As the template, RNA transcripts were used to amplify TCR beta CDR3 regions. Scientists carried out first-round RT-PCR using HTBI primers and then a second-round multiplex PCR. In TCRdb, the multiplex PCR reads were re-called with MiXCR into one record per CDR3 protein. Of over a million distinct CDR3 sequences in the sample, about 36% were seen once.

This TCR was recovered from an adult man with Graves' hyperthyroidism. Material for sequencing was peripheral blood or thyroid tissue (not recorded which). The V gene is TRBV10-3, the J gene TRBJ1-2; unclear D gene. CDR3 residues: CAISESDKAVGYTF. The CDR3 bases are TGTGCCATCAGTGAGTCAGACAAAGCGGTTGGCTACACCTTC.